These 10 T cell receptor beta chains were all obtained from the same sample, sequenced in a study of Graves' ophthalmopathy and Graves' hyperthyroidism listed by TCRdb under 2018. Sequencing used an Illumina HiSeq 2000. For repertoire sequencing, the TCR beta CDR3 regions were amplified from RNA transcripts. HTBI primers and the Qiagen OneStep RT-PCR kit were used in a first-round RT-PCR, which was followed by a second-round multiplex PCR, size selection and purification. The raw public data were reprocessed by TCRdb itself: fastp quality trimming at Q25, MiXCR clonotype calling, in-frame beta chains only. Merged by CDR3 protein, the rows form single entries marked with the most common genes and DNA. Within this sample are about 1.1 million distinct CDR3 sequences, with less than 45% of them counted one time only. The ten largest clones represent roughly 11% of the sample. The sequenced material came from peripheral blood or thyroid tissue (not recorded which). Source of these receptors: an adult man with Graves' hyperthyroidism.

The gene calls are TRBV7-2 and TRBJ2-5; 8 bases map to TRBD2. CDR1 SGHTA and CDR2 FQGNSA come from the germline V gene. V dropped 5 bases and J dropped 6; count of bases not matched to a gene: 14. The CDR3 spans 16 residues. This chain's CDR3 is CASSLQRGRDEQTQYF. CDR3 bases: TGTGCCAGCAGCCTCCAGCGGGGGCGGGACGAGCAGACCCAGTACTTC. Drawing the rest from reference TRBV7-2 and TRBJ2-5, the complete variable domain is GAGVSQSPSNKVTEKGKDVELRCDPISGHTALYWYRQSLGQGLEFLIYFQGNSAPDKSGLPSDRFSAERTGGSVSTLTIQRTQQEDSAVYLCASSLQRGRDEQTQYFGPGTRLLVL.

This clonotype was seen many times. The rearrangement uses TRBV2 and TRBJ1-2, with 9 bases lining up with TRBD1. V gave up 4 bases and J gave up 0 bases; unmatched junction bases: 3. This CDR3 has 15 amino acids. Germline assignment: CDR1 SNHLY and CDR2 FYNNEI. The CDR3: CASSVGTGPNYGYTF. The CDR3 DNA sequence: TGTGCCAGCAGTGTAGGGACAGGGCCTAACTATGGCTACACCTTC.

This sequence joins TRBV27 and TRBJ2-5; D possibly corresponds to TRBD1 (6 bases). Germline assignment: CDR1 MNHEY and CDR2 SMNVEV (reference sequence). The CDR3 length is 17 residues. The V end was cut by 5 bases, the J end by 1 base, with 20 bases between. The CDR3 DNA reads as TGTGCCAGCAGTCAGATTCGGCGGGTGGGGGCCCAAGAGACCCAGTACTTC. Protein: CASSQIRRVGAQETQYF.

V is TRBV4-3 and J is TRBJ2-5; tentative D call: TRBD1 (5 bases). This CDR3 spans 17 amino acids. Germline-derived CDR1 and CDR2 are LGHNA and YSLEER. V was cut by 4 bases and J by 2 bases, with 20 bases left in between. This CDR3 reads CASSLSSRANRQETQYF. CDR3 sequence (DNA): TGCGCCAGCAGCCTTAGTTCCAGGGCAAATCGGCAAGAGACCCAGTACTTC.

The J gene is TRBJ1-2, the V gene TRBV2; D gene uncertain. The CDR3 totals 13 residues. Germline CDR1 and CDR2: SNHLY and FYNNEI. V was clipped by 0 bases and J by 8 bases, with 10 bases between them. CDR3 region: CASSEAGSGGYTF. In nucleotides, the CDR3 is TGTGCCAGCAGTGAAGCAGGATCGGGGGGCTACACCTTC.

This clonotype occurred a few times. The gene calls are TRBV12-3 or TRBV12-4 and TRBJ2-5; TRBD2 is a possible D gene (5 bases). There are 16 residues in the CDR3. V lost 3 bases, J lost 3 bases, and 17 bases lay in between. The CDR3 DNA is TGTGCCAGCAGTTTTAGTCCGGGGAGAGGAGAAGAGACCCAGTACTTC. Protein: CASSFSPGRGEETQYF.

This sequence joins TRBV15 and TRBJ2-5, with D tentatively TRBD1 (6 bases). The CDR3 spans 16 residues. The V end lost 4 bases, the J end lost 4 bases, and 19 bases lay between the germline ends. The germline V gene has CDR1 LNHNV and CDR2 YYDKDF (reference sequence). This CDR3 is CATSKYSGRGGETQYF. As DNA, the CDR3 is TGTGCCACCAGCAAGTACAGTGGCAGGGGCGGAGAGACCCAGTACTTC.

This clonotype was counted many times. The genes are TRBV29-1 and TRBJ1-1; 11 bases line up with TRBD1. Germline-derived CDR1 and CDR2 are SQVTM and ANQGSEA. After removal of 7 bases from V and 0 bases from J, the junction contained 4 bases not matched to a gene. This CDR3 is 14 amino acids long. Here the CDR3 reads CSGDRGAMNTEAFF. The CDR3 nucleotides read TGCAGCGGGGACAGGGGGGCCATGAACACTGAAGCTTTCTTT.

This clonotype was seen repeatedly, ten times or more. This chain connects TRBV20-1 to TRBJ1-5; TRBD1 is a possible D gene (6 bases). There are 12 residues in the CDR3. Germline V gives CDR1 DFQATT, CDR2 SNEGSKA (reference sequence). V was pared by 1 base and J by 5 bases, with 6 bases between. The DNA of the CDR3 is TGCAGTGCTAGAGGGACAGATCAGCCCCAGCATTTT. Translating gives CSARGTDQPQHF.

In this sample, this clonotype turned up many times. V and J are TRBV5-5 and TRBJ2-7; the D is unclear. Trimming cost V 3 bases and J 4 bases, with 14 bases left between them. The V gene's germline CDR1 is SGHKS and CDR2 YYEKEE (reference sequence). This CDR3 is built from 14 residues. The CDR3 DNA follows: TGTGCCAGCAGCTCGCGCGACTCCGAATACGAGCAGTACTTC. Amino acid sequence: CASSSRDSEYEQYF. Full variable domain (outside the CDR3, taken from reference TRBV5-5 and TRBJ2-7): DAGVTQSPTHLIKTRGQQVTLRCSPISGHKSVSWYQQVLGQGPQFIFQYYEKEERGRGNFPDRFSARQFPNYSSELNVNALLLGDSALYLCASSSRDSEYEQYFGPGTRLTVT.